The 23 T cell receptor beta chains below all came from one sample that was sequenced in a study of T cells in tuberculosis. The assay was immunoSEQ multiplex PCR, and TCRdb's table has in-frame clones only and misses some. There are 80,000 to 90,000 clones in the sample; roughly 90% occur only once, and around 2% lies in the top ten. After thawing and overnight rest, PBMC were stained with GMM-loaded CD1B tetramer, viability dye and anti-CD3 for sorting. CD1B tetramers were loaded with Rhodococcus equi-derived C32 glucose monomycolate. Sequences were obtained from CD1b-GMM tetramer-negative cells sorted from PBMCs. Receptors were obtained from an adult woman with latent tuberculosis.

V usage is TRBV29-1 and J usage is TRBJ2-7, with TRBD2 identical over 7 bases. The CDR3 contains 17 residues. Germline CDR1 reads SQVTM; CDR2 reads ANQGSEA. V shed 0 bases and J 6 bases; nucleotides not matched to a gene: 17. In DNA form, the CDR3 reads TGCAGCGTTGAAGATGGTTACAGTTCGTGGGGCGGGGGCGAGCAGTACTTC. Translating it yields CSVEDGYSSWGGGEQYF.

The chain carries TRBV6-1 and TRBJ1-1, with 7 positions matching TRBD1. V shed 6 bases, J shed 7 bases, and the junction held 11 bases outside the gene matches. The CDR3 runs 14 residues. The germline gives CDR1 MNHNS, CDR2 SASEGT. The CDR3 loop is CASRDRVYKDEAFF. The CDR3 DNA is TGTGCCAGCAGAGACAGGGTGTATAAGGATGAAGCTTTCTTT.

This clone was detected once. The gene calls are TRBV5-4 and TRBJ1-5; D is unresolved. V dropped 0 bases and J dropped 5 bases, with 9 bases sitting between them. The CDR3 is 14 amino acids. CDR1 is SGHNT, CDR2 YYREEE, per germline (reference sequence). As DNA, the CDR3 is TGTGCCAGCAGCTTGGGAGGGCCCGATCAGCCCCAGCATTTT. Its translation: CASSLGGPDQPQHF.

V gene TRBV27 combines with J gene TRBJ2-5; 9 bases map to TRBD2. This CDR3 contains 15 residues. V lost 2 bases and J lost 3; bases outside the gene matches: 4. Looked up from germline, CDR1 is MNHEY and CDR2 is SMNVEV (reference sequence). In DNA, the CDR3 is TGTGCCAGCAGTTTAGCTCTAGCGGGGAAAGAGACCCAGTACTTC. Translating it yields CASSLALAGKETQYF.

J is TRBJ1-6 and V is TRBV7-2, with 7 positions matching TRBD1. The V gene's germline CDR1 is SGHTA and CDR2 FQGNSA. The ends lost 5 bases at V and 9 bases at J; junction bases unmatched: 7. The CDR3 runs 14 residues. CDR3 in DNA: TGTGCCAGCAGCGCGACAGGGCCAGGTTCACCCCTCCACTTT. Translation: CASSATGPGSPLHF.

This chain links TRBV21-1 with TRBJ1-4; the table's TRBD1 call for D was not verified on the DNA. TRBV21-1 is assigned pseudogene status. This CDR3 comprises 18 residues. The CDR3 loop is CASSKVGGTGPTNEKLFF. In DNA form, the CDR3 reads TGTGCCAGCAGCAAAGTCGGCGGGACAGGACCCACTAATGAAAAACTGTTTTTT.

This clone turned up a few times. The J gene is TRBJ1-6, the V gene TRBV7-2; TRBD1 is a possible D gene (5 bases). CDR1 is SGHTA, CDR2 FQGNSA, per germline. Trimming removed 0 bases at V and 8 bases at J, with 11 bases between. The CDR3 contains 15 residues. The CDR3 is CASSLATGTHSPLHF. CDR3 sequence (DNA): TGTGCCAGCAGCTTAGCTACCGGGACTCATTCACCCCTCCACTTT.

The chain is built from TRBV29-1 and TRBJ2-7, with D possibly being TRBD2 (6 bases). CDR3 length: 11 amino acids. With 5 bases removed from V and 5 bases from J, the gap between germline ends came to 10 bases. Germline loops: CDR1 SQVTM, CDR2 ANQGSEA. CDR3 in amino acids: CSVLLADEQYV. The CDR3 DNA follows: TGCAGCGTTCTACTAGCTGACGAGCAGTACGTC.

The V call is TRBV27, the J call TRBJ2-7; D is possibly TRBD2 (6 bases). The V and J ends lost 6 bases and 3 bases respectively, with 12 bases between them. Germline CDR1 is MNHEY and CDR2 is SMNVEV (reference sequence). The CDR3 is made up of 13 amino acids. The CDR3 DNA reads TGTGCCAGCAGCTGGGGGGTTGGCTACGAGCAGTACTTC. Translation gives CASSWGVGYEQYF.

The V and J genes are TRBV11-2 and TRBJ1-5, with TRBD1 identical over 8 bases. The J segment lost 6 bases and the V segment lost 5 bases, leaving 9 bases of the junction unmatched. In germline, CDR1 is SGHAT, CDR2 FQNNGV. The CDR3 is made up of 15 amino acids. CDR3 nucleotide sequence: TGTGCCAGCAGCGCCGGGACAGGTATAGGTCAGCCCCAGCATTTT. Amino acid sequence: CASSAGTGIGQPQHF.

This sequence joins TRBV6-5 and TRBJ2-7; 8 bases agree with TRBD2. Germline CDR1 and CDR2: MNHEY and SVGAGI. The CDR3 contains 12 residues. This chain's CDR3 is CALGTRPYEQYF. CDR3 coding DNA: TGTGCGTTAGGGACTAGACCCTACGAGCAGTACTTC.

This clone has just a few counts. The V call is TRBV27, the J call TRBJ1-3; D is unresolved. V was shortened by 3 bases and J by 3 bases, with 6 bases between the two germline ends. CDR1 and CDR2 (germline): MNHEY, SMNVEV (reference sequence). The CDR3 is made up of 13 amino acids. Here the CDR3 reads CASSFSSGNTIYF. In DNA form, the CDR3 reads TGTGCCAGCAGTTTTTCCAGTGGAAACACCATATATTTT.

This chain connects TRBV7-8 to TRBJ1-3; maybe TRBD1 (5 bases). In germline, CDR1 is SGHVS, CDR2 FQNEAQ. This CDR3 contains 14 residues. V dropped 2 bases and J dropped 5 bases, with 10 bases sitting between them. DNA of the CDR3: TGTGCCAGCAGCTTAACAGGTCTCAGAAACACCATATATTTT. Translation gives CASSLTGLRNTIYF.

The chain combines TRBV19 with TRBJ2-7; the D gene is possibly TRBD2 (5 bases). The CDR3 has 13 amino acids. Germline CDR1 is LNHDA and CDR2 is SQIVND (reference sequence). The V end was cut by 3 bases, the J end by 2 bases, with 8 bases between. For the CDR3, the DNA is TGTGCCAGTAGTATGGACGGGGCCTACGAGCAGTACTTC. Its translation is CASSMDGAYEQYF.

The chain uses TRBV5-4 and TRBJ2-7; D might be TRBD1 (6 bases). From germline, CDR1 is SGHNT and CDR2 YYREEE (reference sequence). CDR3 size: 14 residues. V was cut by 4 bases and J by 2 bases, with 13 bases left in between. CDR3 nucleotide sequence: TGTGCCAGCAGCCCCACAAGACAGGCCTACGAGCAGTACGTC. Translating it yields CASSPTRQAYEQYV.

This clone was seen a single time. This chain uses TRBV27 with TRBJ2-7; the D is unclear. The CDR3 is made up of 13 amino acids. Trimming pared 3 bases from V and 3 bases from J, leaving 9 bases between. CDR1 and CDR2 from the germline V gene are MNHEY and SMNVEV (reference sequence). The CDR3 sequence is CASSFGQNYEQYF. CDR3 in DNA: TGTGCCAGCAGTTTTGGGCAGAACTACGAGCAGTACTTC.

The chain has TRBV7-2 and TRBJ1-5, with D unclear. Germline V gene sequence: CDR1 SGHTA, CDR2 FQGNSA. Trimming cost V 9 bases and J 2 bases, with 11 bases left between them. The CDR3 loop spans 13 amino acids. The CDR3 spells CARRSGCNQPQHF. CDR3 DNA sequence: TGTGCCAGACGTTCGGGGTGCAATCAGCCCCAGCATTTT.

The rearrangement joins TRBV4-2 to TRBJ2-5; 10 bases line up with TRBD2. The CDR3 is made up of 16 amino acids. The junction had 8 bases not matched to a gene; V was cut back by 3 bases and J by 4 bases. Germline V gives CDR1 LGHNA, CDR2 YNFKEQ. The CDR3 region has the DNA TGTGCCAGCAGCCATTCCTCCGGGACTAGCGTAGAGACCCAGTACTTC. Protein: CASSHSSGTSVETQYF.

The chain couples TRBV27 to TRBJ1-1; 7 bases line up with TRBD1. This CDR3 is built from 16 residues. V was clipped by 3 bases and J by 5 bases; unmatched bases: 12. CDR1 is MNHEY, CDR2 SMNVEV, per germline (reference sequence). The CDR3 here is CASSLTGMLQRTEAFF. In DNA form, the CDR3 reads TGTGCCAGCAGTTTGACAGGGATGCTTCAAAGGACTGAAGCTTTCTTT.

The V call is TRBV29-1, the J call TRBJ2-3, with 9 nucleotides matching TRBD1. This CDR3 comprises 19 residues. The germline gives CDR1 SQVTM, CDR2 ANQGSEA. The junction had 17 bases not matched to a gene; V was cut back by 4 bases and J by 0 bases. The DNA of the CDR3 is TGCAGCGTTGTAGGACAGACAGGGGGAAGTTTACCAAGCACAGATACGCAGTATTTT. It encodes CSVVGQTGGSLPSTDTQYF.

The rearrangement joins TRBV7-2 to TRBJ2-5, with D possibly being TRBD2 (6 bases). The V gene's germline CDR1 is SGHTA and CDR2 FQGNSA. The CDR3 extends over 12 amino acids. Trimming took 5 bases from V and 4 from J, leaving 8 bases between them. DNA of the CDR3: TGTGCCAGCAGCAAGGGAGGAGAGACCCAGTACTTC. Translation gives CASSKGGETQYF.

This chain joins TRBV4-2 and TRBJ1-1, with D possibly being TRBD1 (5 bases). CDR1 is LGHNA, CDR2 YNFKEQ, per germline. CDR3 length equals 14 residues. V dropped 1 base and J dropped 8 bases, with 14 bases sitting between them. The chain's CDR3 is CASSQALPRGEAFF. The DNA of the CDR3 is TGTGCCAGCAGCCAAGCACTCCCCCGGGGGGAAGCTTTCTTT.

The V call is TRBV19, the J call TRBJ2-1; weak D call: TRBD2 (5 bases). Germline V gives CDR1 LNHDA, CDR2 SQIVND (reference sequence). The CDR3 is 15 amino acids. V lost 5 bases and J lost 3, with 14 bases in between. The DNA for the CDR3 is TGTGCCAGTAGTTTGCGTTACCGGGACTACAATGAGCAGTTCTTC. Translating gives CASSLRYRDYNEQFF.